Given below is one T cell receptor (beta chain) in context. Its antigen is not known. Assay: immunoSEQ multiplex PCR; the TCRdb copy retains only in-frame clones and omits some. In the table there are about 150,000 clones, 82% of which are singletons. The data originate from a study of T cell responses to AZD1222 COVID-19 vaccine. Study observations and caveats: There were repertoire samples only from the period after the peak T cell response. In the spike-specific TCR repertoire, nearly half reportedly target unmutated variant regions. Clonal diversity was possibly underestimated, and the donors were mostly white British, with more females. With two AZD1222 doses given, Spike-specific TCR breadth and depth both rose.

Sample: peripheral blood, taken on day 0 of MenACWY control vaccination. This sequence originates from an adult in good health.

CDR3 sequence (DNA): TGTGCCAGCTCAGAAGCGAGTTGGATCGGCTACACCTTC. It translates to CASSEASWIGYTF. The chain carries TRBV18 and TRBJ1-2, with unresolved D. The V end lost 5 bases, the J end lost 8 bases, and 15 bases lay between the germline ends. This CDR3 comprises 13 residues. Per germline, CDR1 KGHSH and CDR2 LQKENI.